This TCR beta chain was profiled in a study of identical twins. The study's findings and limits: With beta out-of-frame sequences, excess sharing by twins was weaker.

The CDR3 sequence is 17 residues long. The junction had 6 bases not matched to a gene; V was cut back by 0 bases and J by 4 bases. Germline V gives CDR1 SGHTA, CDR2 FQGNSA. With regard to this clonotype: The antigen is unknown.

Template switching added a universal primer site, and cDNA bore unique molecular identifiers. TCRdb recomputed calls from the 5' RACE reads with MiXCR, one row per CDR3 protein. The sample contains 690,000 or so distinct CDR3 sequences, under 9% of which appear only once. The same specimen was also included in a second study, on yellow fever vaccine responses in identical twins. That report adds: Each twin's T cell response to the vaccine was reported to look partly convergent and partly personalized.

The chain employs TRBV7-2 and TRBJ1-6; 7 bases align to TRBD1. The sequence came from a woman between 18 and 30 years old in good health. Sample: PBMCs. DNA for the CDR3: TGTGCCAGCAGCTTAGCCTCAGGGGGTGCGTATAATTCACCCCTCCACTTT. Its translation: CASSLASGGAYNSPLHF.